These T cell receptor beta chains were read from a single sample in a study of blood T cell repertoires in COVID-19. Clones were read by immunoSEQ multiplex PCR, and TCRdb kept only the in-frame ones, dropping some. There are 200,000 or so clones in the sample; around 80% occur only once, and less than 11% lies in the top ten. The sample consisted of peripheral blood. Every receptor here comes from a woman at least 80 years old with acute or convalescent COVID-19. Each CDR3 is given without its conserved first and last residue.

V gene: TRBV19
CDR3 length: 14
J gene: TRBJ2-2
CDR3 protein: ASSIRQGVQGGELF

V gene: TRBV24-1
CDR3 length: 11
J gene: TRBJ2-7
CDR3 protein: ATSGSGTLEQY

V gene: TRBV10-3
CDR3 length: 13
J gene: TRBJ1-3
CDR3 protein: AISGRTGAGNTIY

V gene: TRBV21-1
CDR3 length: 15
J gene: TRBJ1-2
CDR3 protein: ASSKAQGTGGDYGYT

V gene: TRBV6-2/TRBV6-3
CDR3 length: 12
J gene: TRBJ2-7
CDR3 protein: ASSPTGNPYEQY

V gene: TRBV19
CDR3 length: 12
J gene: TRBJ1-1
CDR3 protein: ASSTQTGGTEAF

V gene: TRBV24-1
CDR3 length: 16
J gene: TRBJ1-2
CDR3 protein: ATSDFFIPDSEDYGYT

V gene: TRBV4-3
CDR3 length: 12
J gene: TRBJ1-2
CDR3 protein: ASSLIGANYGYT

V gene: TRBV7-8
CDR3 length: 14
J gene: TRBJ1-2
CDR3 protein: ASSVSIGQGRDGYT

V gene: TRBV18
CDR3 length: 11
J gene: TRBJ1-2
CDR3 protein: ASSPDRGYGYT

V gene: TRBV5-5
CDR3 length: 13
J gene: TRBJ1-5
CDR3 protein: ASSSPTSLGQPQH

V gene: TRBV7-8
CDR3 length: 10
J gene: TRBJ2-5
CDR3 protein: ASSPMQETQY

V gene: TRBV11-2
CDR3 length: 13
J gene: TRBJ2-1
CDR3 protein: ASSLASSPNNEQF

V gene: TRBV18
CDR3 length: 13
J gene: TRBJ1-5
CDR3 protein: ASSPNRGSNQPQH

V gene: TRBV5-4
CDR3 length: 13
J gene: TRBJ1-3
CDR3 protein: ASSFPGEAGNTIY

V gene: TRBV30
CDR3 length: 11
J gene: TRBJ1-6
CDR3 protein: AGRGRLNSPLH

V gene: TRBV5-6
CDR3 length: 12
J gene: TRBJ1-1
CDR3 protein: ASSLDSRGSEAF

V gene: TRBV30
CDR3 length: 10
J gene: TRBJ2-5
CDR3 protein: AFRGGTETQY

V gene: TRBV7-3
CDR3 length: 17
J gene: TRBJ2-3
CDR3 protein: ASSLSGIAGRVHGDTQY

V gene: TRBV7-2
CDR3 length: 13
J gene: TRBJ2-7
CDR3 protein: ASSLEMAGPYEQY

V gene: TRBV30
CDR3 length: 12
J gene: TRBJ1-3
CDR3 protein: AWSVLRQLNTIY

V gene: TRBV18
CDR3 length: 11
J gene: TRBJ1-2
CDR3 protein: ASSPGREEGYT

V gene: TRBV3-1/TRBV3-2
CDR3 length: 14
J gene: TRBJ2-2
CDR3 protein: ASSRGQGVDTGELF

V gene: TRBV5-1
CDR3 length: 15
J gene: TRBJ2-1
CDR3 protein: ASSLSSGRASYNEQF

V gene: TRBV19
CDR3 length: 12
J gene: TRBJ1-4
CDR3 protein: ASSIGAGYEKLF

V gene: TRBV24-1
CDR3 length: 13
J gene: TRBJ2-5
CDR3 protein: ATSDASGGAETQY

V gene: TRBV15
CDR3 length: 12
J gene: TRBJ1-6
CDR3 protein: ATRGALGNSPLH

V gene: TRBV4-2
CDR3 length: 12
J gene: TRBJ1-2
CDR3 protein: ASSQAHQGAGYT

V gene: TRBV7-6
CDR3 length: 11
J gene: TRBJ2-3
CDR3 protein: ASSETDTDTQY

V gene: TRBV29-1
CDR3 length: 11
J gene: TRBJ2-5
CDR3 protein: SGRTSGGETQY

V gene: TRBV25-1
CDR3 length: 15
J gene: TRBJ1-5
CDR3 protein: ASSGNRDTYSNQPQH

V gene: TRBV5-6
CDR3 length: 14
J gene: TRBJ1-4
CDR3 protein: ASSIIQQGAREKLF

V gene: TRBV12-3/TRBV12-4
CDR3 length: 10
J gene: TRBJ2-7
CDR3 protein: ASARLSYEQY

V gene: TRBV29-1
CDR3 length: 10
J gene: TRBJ2-2
CDR3 protein: SVLDYTGELF

V gene: TRBV6-5
CDR3 length: 12
J gene: TRBJ1-5
CDR3 protein: ASSLSQGVQPQH

V gene: TRBV2
CDR3 length: 8
J gene: TRBJ1-1
CDR3 protein: ASSDSEAF

V gene: TRBV10-3
CDR3 length: 12
J gene: TRBJ1-1
CDR3 protein: AISAQTGGTEAF

V gene: TRBV2
CDR3 length: 10
J gene: TRBJ2-7
CDR3 protein: ASNGGGYEQY

V gene: TRBV24-1
CDR3 length: 10
J gene: TRBJ1-1
CDR3 protein: ATEVGEGDAF

V gene: TRBV4-1
CDR3 length: 14
J gene: TRBJ2-5
CDR3 protein: ASSQESLAGAETQY

V gene: TRBV18
CDR3 length: 12
J gene: TRBJ2-5
CDR3 protein: ASSAGGGQETQY

V gene: TRBV7-7
CDR3 length: 13
J gene: TRBJ2-1
CDR3 protein: ASSLGTGNDNEQF

V gene: TRBV18
CDR3 length: 12
J gene: TRBJ2-3
CDR3 protein: ASSPPSGADTQY

V gene: TRBV7-9
CDR3 length: 12
J gene: TRBJ1-2
CDR3 protein: ASSPDSSDGGYT

V gene: TRBV19
CDR3 length: 12
J gene: TRBJ2-5
CDR3 protein: ASRRQGEQETQY

V gene: TRBV5-1
CDR3 length: 12
J gene: TRBJ1-5
CDR3 protein: ASSFDGGNQPQH

V gene: TRBV7-9
CDR3 length: 14
J gene: TRBJ1-6
CDR3 protein: ASSHHLGPRDSPLH

V gene: TRBV3-1/TRBV3-2
CDR3 length: 11
J gene: TRBJ1-1
CDR3 protein: ASSQGRQLEAF

V gene: TRBV4-1
CDR3 length: 13
J gene: TRBJ1-2
CDR3 protein: ASSQPQGLAYGYT

V gene: TRBV18
CDR3 length: 13
J gene: TRBJ2-3
CDR3 protein: ASSPTGLDTDTQY

V gene: TRBV5-8
CDR3 length: 15
J gene: TRBJ2-3
CDR3 protein: ASSFGLDLASTDTQY

V gene: TRBV19
CDR3 length: 12
J gene: TRBJ1-5
CDR3 protein: ASSPLDRGQPQH

V gene: TRBV11-2
CDR3 length: 12
J gene: TRBJ1-5
CDR3 protein: ASSLGQGIQPQH